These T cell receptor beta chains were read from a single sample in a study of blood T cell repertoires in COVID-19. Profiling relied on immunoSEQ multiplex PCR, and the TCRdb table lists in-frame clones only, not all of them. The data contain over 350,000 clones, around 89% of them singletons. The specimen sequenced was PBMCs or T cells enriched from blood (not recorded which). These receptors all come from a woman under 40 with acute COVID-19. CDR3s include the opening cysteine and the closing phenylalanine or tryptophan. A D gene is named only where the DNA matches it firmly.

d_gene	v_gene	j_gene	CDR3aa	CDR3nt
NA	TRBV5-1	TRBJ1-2	CASSSDFYGYTF	TGCGCCAGCAGCTCGGACTTTTATGGCTACACCTTC
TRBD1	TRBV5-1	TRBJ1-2	CASSFPDRTNYGYTF	TGCGCCAGCAGCTTCCCGGACAGGACCAACTATGGCTACACCTTC
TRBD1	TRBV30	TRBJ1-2	CAWRGTGLNFYGYTF	TGTGCCTGGAGGGGGACAGGTCTGAACTTTTATGGCTACACCTTC
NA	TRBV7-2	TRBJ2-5	CASSLRGRSETQYF	TGTGCCAGCAGCTTACGTGGGAGATCCGAGACCCAGTACTTC
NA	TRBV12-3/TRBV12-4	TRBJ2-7	CASSLPGPYEQYF	TGTGCCAGCAGTTTACCAGGCCCGTACGAGCAGTACTTC
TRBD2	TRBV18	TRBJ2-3	CASSRFVVWREAETDTQYF	TGTGCCAGCTCACGATTTGTAGTGTGGCGGGAGGCGGAGACAGATACGCAGTATTTT
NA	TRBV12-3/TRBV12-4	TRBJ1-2	CASSYRDYGYTF	TGTGCCAGCAGTTACAGGGACTATGGCTACACCTTC
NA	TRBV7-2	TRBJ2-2	CASSFRTATGELFF	TGTGCCAGCAGCTTCAGGACAGCGACCGGGGAGCTGTTTTTT
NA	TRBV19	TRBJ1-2	CASSIRAGVGYTF	TGTGCCAGTAGTATTCGGGCAGGGGTCGGCTACACCTTC
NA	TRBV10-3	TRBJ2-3	CAISEWQGTDTQYF	TGTGCCATCAGTGAGTGGCAGGGCACAGATACGCAGTATTTT
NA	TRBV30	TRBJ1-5	CAWSVSGGNNQPQHF	TGTGCCTGGAGTGTCTCCGGGGGGAATAATCAGCCCCAGCATTTT
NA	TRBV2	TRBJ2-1	CASSEGSGVNEQFF	TGTGCCAGCAGTGAAGGGTCGGGTGTGAATGAGCAGTTCTTC
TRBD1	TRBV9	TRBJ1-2	CASSTPGGTGGFKRGYTF	TGTGCCAGCAGCACCCCGGGAGGCACAGGGGGCTTTAAACGTGGCTACACCTTC
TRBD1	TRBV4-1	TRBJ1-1	CASSQLPGQGSTEAFF	TGCGCCAGCAGCCAACTCCCGGGACAGGGGAGCACTGAAGCTTTCTTT
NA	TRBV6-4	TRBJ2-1	CASSLAHHSYNEQFF	TGTGCCAGCAGTCTAGCGCACCACTCCTACAATGAGCAGTTCTTC
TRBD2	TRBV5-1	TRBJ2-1	CASRIIAGHNEQFF	TGCGCCAGCAGAATCATAGCGGGGCACAATGAGCAGTTCTTC